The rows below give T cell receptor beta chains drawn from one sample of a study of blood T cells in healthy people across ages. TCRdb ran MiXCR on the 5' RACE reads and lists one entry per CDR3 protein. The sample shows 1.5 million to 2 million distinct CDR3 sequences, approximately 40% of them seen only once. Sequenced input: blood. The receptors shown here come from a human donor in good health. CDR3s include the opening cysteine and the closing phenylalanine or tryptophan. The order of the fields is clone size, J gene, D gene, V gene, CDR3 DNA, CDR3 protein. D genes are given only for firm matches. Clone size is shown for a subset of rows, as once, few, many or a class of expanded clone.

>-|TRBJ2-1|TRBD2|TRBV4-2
TGTGCCAGCAGCCAAGATATCCGGGGGGTGGACAATGAGCAGTTCTTC
CASSQDIRGVDNEQFF
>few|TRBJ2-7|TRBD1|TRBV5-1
TGCGCCAGCAGCAAGGGACAGGGGGTCTACGAGCAGTACTTC
CASSKGQGVYEQYF
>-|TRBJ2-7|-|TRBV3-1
TGTGCCAGCAGCCAAGACTGGCTATTCGAGCAGTACTTC
CASSQDWLFEQYF
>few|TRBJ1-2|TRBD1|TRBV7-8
TGTGCCAGCAGCTTAGTGACAGGGCGCGATGGCTACACCTTC
CASSLVTGRDGYTF
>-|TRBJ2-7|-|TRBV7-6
TGTGCCAGCAGCTTCGGAGGGGGGCGAGACTACGAGCAGTACTTC
CASSFGGGRDYEQYF
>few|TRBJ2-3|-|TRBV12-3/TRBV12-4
TGTGCCAGCACGGGACTTTCAGATACGCAGTATTTT
CASTGLSDTQYF
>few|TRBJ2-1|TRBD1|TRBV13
TGTGCCAGCAGCTTAGATGTGACAGGGGCTTACAATGAGCAGTTCTTC
CASSLDVTGAYNEQFF
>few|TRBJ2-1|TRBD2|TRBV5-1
TGCGCCAGCAGCCCAAGGGGGACTAGCGGGGGGCACAATGAGCAGTTCTTC
CASSPRGTSGGHNEQFF
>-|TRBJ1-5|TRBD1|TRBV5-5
TGTGCCAGCAGCCCCGCGTTGACAGGGACCCATCAGCCCCAGCATTTT
CASSPALTGTHQPQHF
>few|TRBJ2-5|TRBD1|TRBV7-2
TGTGCCAGCAGCTTAGCGAGAGGGACAGGGCAAGAGACCCAGTACTTC
CASSLARGTGQETQYF